The TCR beta chain described here comes from a study of blood T cell repertoires in COVID-19. Clones were sequenced by immunoSEQ multiplex PCR, and TCRdb holds only the in-frame ones, with some missing. The data show about 59,000 clones, more than 60% seen once. Germline V gives CDR1 LNHDA, CDR2 SQIVND (reference sequence). V shed 8 bases and J shed 4 bases, with 29 bases lying between them. CDR3 length equals 19 residues. This sequence was found in a woman in her 70s with acute or convalescent COVID-19. The sequencing sample was made of peripheral blood. The rearrangement joins TRBV19 to TRBJ2-2; D is perhaps TRBD2 (7 bases). Here the CDR3 reads CASALGTKGAGAITGELFF. CDR3 DNA sequence: TGTGCCAGTGCTCTCGGGACGAAGGGCGCGGGGGCGATCACCGGGGAGCTGTTTTTT.